A selection of T cell receptor beta chains follows, all from one sample in a study of beta chain features in type 1 diabetes. Profiled with immunoSEQ multiplex PCR; TCRdb holds only in-frame clones, not every one. Of about 260,000 clones listed, 68% are singletons. The sequencing input was naive CD4+ T cells from blood. The source of these receptors is a man under 40 in good health. Both conserved end residues are part of each CDR3. The D gene is left open where the match is weak. Size values are once, few and many counts, or a class for expanded clones, and some rows have none.

cdr3_nt	cdr3_aa	d_call	j_call	clone_size	v_call
TGTGCCTGGAGTGTACAGAGGCAGCCCCAGCATTTT	CAWSVQRQPQHF	NA	TRBJ1-5	NA	TRBV30
TGCAGTGCTACTCTGGGAGGGAGCTACACCTTC	CSATLGGSYTF	NA	TRBJ1-2	NA	TRBV20-1
TGTGCCTGGACAGGAATGAACACTGAAGCTTTCTTT	CAWTGMNTEAFF	NA	TRBJ1-1	NA	TRBV30
TGTGCCAGCTTGTCAGGGGAAGGCTACACCTTC	CASLSGEGYTF	NA	TRBJ1-2	NA	TRBV25-1
TGCGCCAGCAGCTTATCGGGACAGGGAAGAGAGGAGCAGTACTTC	CASSLSGQGREEQYF	TRBD1	TRBJ2-7	NA	TRBV5-1
TGCGCCAGCAGGATGGGACAGGGTAACACCGGGGAGCTGTTTTTT	CASRMGQGNTGELFF	TRBD1	TRBJ2-2	NA	TRBV5-1
TGTGCCAGCAGCTTCGATTACGGGGACCCACGAGGGGAGACCCAGTACTTC	CASSFDYGDPRGETQYF	NA	TRBJ2-5	NA	TRBV7-9
TGTGCCAGCATTGCTAGCGGGATCTACAATGAGCAGTTCTTC	CASIASGIYNEQFF	TRBD2	TRBJ2-1	NA	TRBV6-5
TGCAGCGTTGTAGAGGGGGTGGATGGCTACACCTTC	CSVVEGVDGYTF	NA	TRBJ1-2	once	TRBV29-1
TGTGCCACCAGCAGAGATCTGGCCAGACTCCAAGAGACCCAGTACTTC	CATSRDLARLQETQYF	NA	TRBJ2-5	NA	TRBV15
TGTGCCAGCTCTCCAGGACAAGGCAGTCTGACCTACGAGCAGTACTTC	CASSPGQGSLTYEQYF	NA	TRBJ2-7	NA	TRBV18
TGTGCCAGCAGCGTAGATGGGGGTCCCGGAAACACCATATATTTT	CASSVDGGPGNTIYF	NA	TRBJ1-3	NA	TRBV9
TGTGCCTGGAGCGGGTCGGGAGATACGCAGTATTTT	CAWSGSGDTQYF	NA	TRBJ2-3	few	TRBV30
TGTGCCTGGGGACATCACTACGAGCAGTACTTC	CAWGHHYEQYF	NA	TRBJ2-7	NA	TRBV30
TGTGCCAGCAGTCCCCCCGGGGGACAGGGGGCCAGCACAGATACGCAGTATTTT	CASSPPGGQGASTDTQYF	TRBD1	TRBJ2-3	few	TRBV27
TGTGCCTGGAGTGTAAGAATGACAGGGGGCTTTTACAATGAGCAGTTCTTC	CAWSVRMTGGFYNEQFF	TRBD1	TRBJ2-1	NA	TRBV30
TGTGCCAGCAGTCAAAACTCCGTAGGGACCACTGAAGCTTTCTTT	CASSQNSVGTTEAFF	NA	TRBJ1-1	NA	TRBV6-4
TGTGCCAGCAGCTACCCGGGCCGAACCTTCACAGATACGCAGTATTTT	CASSYPGRTFTDTQYF	NA	TRBJ2-3	NA	TRBV7-2
TGTGCCTGGAGTATGTCTACCGAGACCCAGTACTTC	CAWSMSTETQYF	NA	TRBJ2-5	NA	TRBV30
TGTGCCAGCAGCTCCCGAGGGGGAGAAACAGATACGCAGTATTTT	CASSSRGGETDTQYF	NA	TRBJ2-3	NA	TRBV7-9
TGTGCCTGCAGGGGGAGCTACGAGCAGTACTTC	CACRGSYEQYF	TRBD1	TRBJ2-7	NA	TRBV2
TGCAGCGTTGACTCTTCGAGGTTTAGCAATGAGCAGTTCTTC	CSVDSSRFSNEQFF	NA	TRBJ2-1	NA	TRBV29-1
TGTGCCTCTATAAGCGGGGACCAAGAGACCCAGTACTTC	CASISGDQETQYF	TRBD2	TRBJ2-5	few	TRBV30
TGTGCCAGCAGCTTGTGGGGGGTAGCGGGAGGCACAGATACGCAGTATTTT	CASSLWGVAGGTDTQYF	TRBD2	TRBJ2-3	once	TRBV11-2
TGCGCCAGCAGCTTGGTGGAAAACTATGGCTACACCTTC	CASSLVENYGYTF	NA	TRBJ1-2	NA	TRBV5-1
TGTGCCATCAGTGACACGGGGAATCAGCCCCAGCATTTT	CAISDTGNQPQHF	NA	TRBJ1-5	NA	TRBV10-3
TGTGCCTGGAGTGTTCAGGGGAAAAGACTGTTCTTC	CAWSVQGKRLFF	NA	TRBJ2-1	NA	TRBV30
TGTGCCTGTTCCTTTCGTCAAAAGTTAAACAATGAGCAGTTCTTC	CACSFRQKLNNEQFF	NA	TRBJ2-1	NA	TRBV30
TGCGCCAGCAGCTTACAGGGGTCGGATCGGGAGACCCAGTACTTC	CASSLQGSDRETQYF	TRBD1	TRBJ2-5	NA	TRBV5-1